The 15 T cell receptor beta chains below all came from one sample that was sequenced in a study of shared clonotypes between healthy human individuals. Method: immunoSEQ multiplex PCR; TCRdb's copy keeps in-frame clones and lacks some. Here the sample spans about 1 million clones, 65% to 80% being singletons. The sequenced material came from memory CD4+ T cells sorted from blood. As for subset: CD45RA-negative fraction. The source is a man younger than 30 in good health.

The gene calls are TRBV6-5 and TRBJ2-7; 8 bases are shared with TRBD1. Per germline, CDR1 MNHEY and CDR2 SVGAGI. V was clipped by 0 bases and J by 3 bases; unmatched bases: 7. The CDR3 is 16 amino acids. In nucleotides, the CDR3 is TGTGCCAGCAGTTACTCGAGCGGACAGGGTTACTACGAGCAGTACTTC. This encodes CASSYSSGQGYYEQYF.

V usage is TRBV5-1 and J usage is TRBJ1-6, with 10 bases aligning to TRBD1. V shed 3 bases and J 2 bases; nucleotides not matched to a gene: 5. Germline CDR1 SGHRS, CDR2 YFSETQ. This CDR3 spans 17 amino acids. Here the CDR3 DNA reads TGCGCCAGCAGCTCCGGACAGGGGGAAACCTATAATTCACCCCTCCACTTT. Amino acid sequence: CASSSGQGETYNSPLHF.

The chain combines TRBV6-1 with TRBJ2-5; 7 bases line up with TRBD1. The CDR3 runs to 16 residues. The V and J ends lost 1 base and 5 bases, in that order; junction bases with no gene match: 10. The germline V gene has CDR1 MNHNS and CDR2 SASEGT. The CDR3 is CASSEGTGVISETQYF. The CDR3, as DNA: TGTGCCAGCAGTGAAGGGACAGGTGTCATCTCGGAGACCCAGTACTTC.

The chain combines TRBV11-3 with TRBJ2-3, with 11 bases lining up with TRBD2. Germline values: CDR1 SGHNT, CDR2 YENEEA. V lost 5 bases and J lost 0; bases outside the gene matches: 7. The CDR3 loop spans 17 amino acids. The CDR3 region is CASSPGTSGPSTDTQYF. In nucleotides, the CDR3 is TGTGCCAGCAGCCCCGGGACTAGCGGACCTAGCACAGATACGCAGTATTTT.

CDR3 nucleotides: TGCGCCAGCAGTGAGTCGAAGTCCTACGAGCAGTACTTC. Translating gives CASSESKSYEQYF. The rearrangement links TRBV10-1 to TRBJ2-7; D is ambiguous. V was cut by 0 bases and J by 1 base, with 4 bases left in between. This CDR3 has 13 amino acids. From germline, CDR1 is WNHNN and CDR2 SYGVQD (reference sequence).

This sequence joins TRBV5-1 and TRBJ2-2; TRBD1 is a possible D gene (6 bases). The CDR3 runs 14 residues. V was trimmed by 6 bases and J by 4 bases, leaving 13 bases between them. Germline V gene lookup returns CDR1 SGHRS and CDR2 YFSETQ. The CDR3 DNA sequence: TGCGCCAGCATGCTACAGGGTTCCACCGGGGAGCTGTTTTTT. Its protein is CASMLQGSTGELFF.

To note about this clone: Other DNA sequences within the sample encode an identical CDR3. The chain links TRBV30 to TRBJ1-4; D not resolved. Trimming removed 3 bases from V and 7 bases from J, with 6 bases in between. The V gene's germline CDR1 is GTSNPN and CDR2 SVGIG (reference sequence). The CDR3 contains 11 residues. The CDR3 spells CAWSVTEKLFF. Written as DNA, the CDR3 is TGTGCCTGGAGCGTCACTGAAAAACTGTTTTTT.

The chain carries TRBV15 and TRBJ2-7; D unclear. The CDR3 totals 15 residues. Germline assignment: CDR1 LNHNV and CDR2 YYDKDF (reference sequence). With 0 bases removed from V and 3 bases from J, the gap between germline ends came to 12 bases. The CDR3 sequence: CATSRDLVGHYEQYF. The CDR3 DNA reads as TGTGCCACCAGCAGAGATTTGGTAGGGCACTACGAGCAGTACTTC.

The genes are TRBV10-3 and TRBJ2-2, with 7 bases aligning to TRBD2. CDR3 size: 13 residues. The junction had 9 bases not matched to a gene; V was cut back by 10 bases and J by 7 bases. Germline V gene sequence: CDR1 ENHRY, CDR2 SYGVKD. DNA of the CDR3: TGTGCCACAAATGCTGGGGGGGACGGGGAGCTGTTTTTT. Translating gives CATNAGGDGELFF.

J is TRBJ2-7 and V is TRBV30, with D possibly TRBD2 on 5 matching bases. This CDR3 region has 13 residues. Germline values: CDR1 GTSNPN, CDR2 SVGIG (reference sequence). Trimming took off 3 bases at V and 4 bases at J, with 13 bases between the two ends. In DNA, the CDR3 is TGTGCCTGGAGAGTCAACGGGAAGTACGAGCAGTACTTC. Protein sequence: CAWRVNGKYEQYF.

The V gene is TRBV6-5, the J gene TRBJ1-2; TRBD1 matches at 7 bases. The CDR3 contains 14 residues. Germline assignment: CDR1 MNHEY and CDR2 SVGAGI. The trim removed 2 bases at V and 5 bases at J, leaving 5 bases unmatched. The CDR3 loop reads CASSYRTGDYGYTF. In DNA form, the CDR3 reads TGTGCCAGCAGTTACAGGACAGGAGATTATGGCTACACCTTC.

This clone was detected only once. The chain joins TRBV6-6 to TRBJ1-3, with 7 nucleotides matching TRBD1. Germline values: CDR1 MNHNY, CDR2 SVGAGI (reference sequence). The ends lost 6 bases at V and 0 bases at J; junction bases unmatched: 2. This CDR3 is 14 amino acids long. CDR3 protein: CASRTGVSGNTIYF. The CDR3 bases are TGTGCCAGCAGAACAGGGGTCTCTGGAAACACCATATATTTT.

V is TRBV28 and J is TRBJ2-2; D tentatively reads TRBD1 or TRBD2 (5 bases each). This CDR3 is 15 amino acids long. V gave up 6 bases and J gave up 0 bases, with 11 bases separating them. Germline CDR1 MDHEN, CDR2 SYDVKM. CDR3 in DNA: TGTGCCAGCAGGTCCGGGGCGGCGAACACCGGGGAGCTGTTTTTT. As protein: CASRSGAANTGELFF.

This chain joins TRBV2 and TRBJ2-2; D is unresolved. Between the trimmed V and J ends, which lost 6 bases and 2 bases, there was a span of 13 bases. Germline CDR1 and CDR2: SNHLY and FYNNEI. The CDR3 runs to 15 residues. The CDR3 coding sequence is TGTGCCAGCAGGAAAGATTTGGCTAACACCGGGGAGCTGTTTTTT. Protein sequence: CASRKDLANTGELFF. Filled out from reference TRBV2 and TRBJ2-2, the complete variable domain reads EPEVTQTPSHQVTQMGQEVILRCVPISNHLYFYWYRQILGQKVEFLVSFYNNEISEKSEIFDDQFSVERPDGSNFTLKIRSTKLEDSAMYFCASRKDLANTGELFFGEGSRLTVL.

The chain uses TRBV6-4 and TRBJ2-5; no clear D gene. CDR1 MRHNA and CDR2 SNTAGT come from the germline V gene. The CDR3 is made up of 14 amino acids. V lost 2 bases and J 5 bases, leaving 12 bases between the germline ends. In nucleotides, the CDR3 is TGTGCCAGCAGTGACATCGCCCTTCGGGAGACCCAGTACTTC. Its translation: CASSDIALRETQYF.